The source of this T cell receptor beta chain is a study of vaccination and CD4 T cells after COVID-19. Study as a whole: As control conditions, cultures were given either a CEFX pool serving as positive control, an HIV-1 Nef pool, or no peptide at all.

A note on this clonotype: The antigen remains undetermined.

The CDR3 consists of 16 residues. Between the trimmed V and J ends, which lost 3 bases and 0 bases, there was a span of 12 bases. CDR1 and CDR2 from the germline V gene are GTSNPN and SVGIG (reference sequence). Treatment given: roughly 10-day PBMC culture with coronavirus spike peptide pools or control peptides (ViraFEST assay). ViraFEST sequenced TCRs after peptide-pool expansion of antigen-specific T cells. Patients returned positive PCR results between March and December 2020, earlier than US Alpha, Beta and Delta variants. Negative selection purified CD4+ T cells after less than 11 days of culture. Cultured CD4+ T cell DNA was sequenced using the Oncomine TCR Beta short-read assay. TCRdb re-analysed the PCR reads in MiXCR, keeping a single row per CDR3 protein. This sample yields over 15,000 distinct CDR3 sequences, of which around 70% are seen a single time; about 4.6% belongs to the top ten.

The material sequenced was CD4+ T cells from blood, cultured in vitro. The genes are TRBV30 and TRBJ1-6; perhaps TRBD1 as D (5 bases). The receptor's source is a human donor who had recovered from COVID-19. The CDR3 spells CAWRVGGTSYNSPLHF. For the CDR3, the DNA is TGTGCCTGGAGGGTCGGGGGAACCTCCTATAATTCACCCCTCCACTTT.